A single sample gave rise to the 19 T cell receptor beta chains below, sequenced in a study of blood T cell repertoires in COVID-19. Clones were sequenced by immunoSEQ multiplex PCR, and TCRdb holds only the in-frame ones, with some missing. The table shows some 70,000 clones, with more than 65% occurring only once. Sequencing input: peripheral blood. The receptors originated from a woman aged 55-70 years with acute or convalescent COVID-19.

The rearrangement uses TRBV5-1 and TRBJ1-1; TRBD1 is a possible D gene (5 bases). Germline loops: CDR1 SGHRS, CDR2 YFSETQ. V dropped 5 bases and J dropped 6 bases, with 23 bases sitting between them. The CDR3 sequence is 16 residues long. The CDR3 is CASSVTDGAKNAEAFF. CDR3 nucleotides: TGCGCCAGCAGTGTCACCGATGGGGCGAAAAACGCTGAAGCTTTCTTT.

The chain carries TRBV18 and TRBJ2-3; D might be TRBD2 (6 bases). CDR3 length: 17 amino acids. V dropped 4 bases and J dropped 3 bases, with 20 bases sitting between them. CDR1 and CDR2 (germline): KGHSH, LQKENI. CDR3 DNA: TGTGCCAGCTCACTTGCAACTAGCTCCGGAGGGACAGATACGCAGTATTTT. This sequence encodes CASSLATSSGGTDTQYF.

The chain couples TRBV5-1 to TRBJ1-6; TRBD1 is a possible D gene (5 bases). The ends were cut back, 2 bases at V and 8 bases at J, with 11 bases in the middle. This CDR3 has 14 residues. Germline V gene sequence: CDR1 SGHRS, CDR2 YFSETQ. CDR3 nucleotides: TGCGCCAGCAGCTTCGGGCAGGGCTATTCACCCCTCCACTTT. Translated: CASSFGQGYSPLHF.

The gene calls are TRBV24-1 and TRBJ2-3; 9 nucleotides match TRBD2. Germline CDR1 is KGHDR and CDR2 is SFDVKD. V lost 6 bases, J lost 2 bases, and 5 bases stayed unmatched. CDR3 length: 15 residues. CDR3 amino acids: CATSRAGGVTDTQYF. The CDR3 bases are TGTGCCACCAGTCGAGCGGGGGGTGTCACAGATACGCAGTATTTT.

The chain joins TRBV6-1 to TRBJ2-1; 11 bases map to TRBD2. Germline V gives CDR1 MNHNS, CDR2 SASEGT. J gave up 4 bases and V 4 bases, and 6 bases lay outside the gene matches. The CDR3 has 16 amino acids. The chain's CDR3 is CASSAQVAGGYNEQFF. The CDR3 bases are TGTGCCAGCAGTGCCCAGGTAGCGGGGGGGTACAATGAGCAGTTCTTC.

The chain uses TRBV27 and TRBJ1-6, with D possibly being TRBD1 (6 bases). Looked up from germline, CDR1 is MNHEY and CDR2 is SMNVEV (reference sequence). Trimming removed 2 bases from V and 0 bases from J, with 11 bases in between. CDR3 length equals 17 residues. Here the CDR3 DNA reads TGTGCCAGCAGTTTACGTACAGGGAGCTCCTATAATTCACCCCTCCACTTT. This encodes CASSLRTGSSYNSPLHF.

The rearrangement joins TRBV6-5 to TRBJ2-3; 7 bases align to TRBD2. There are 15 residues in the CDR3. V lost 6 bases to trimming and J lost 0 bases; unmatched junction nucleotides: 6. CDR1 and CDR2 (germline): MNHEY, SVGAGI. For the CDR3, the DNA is TGTGCCAGCAGCCCAGCGGGGCTTAGCACAGATACGCAGTATTTT. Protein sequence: CASSPAGLSTDTQYF.

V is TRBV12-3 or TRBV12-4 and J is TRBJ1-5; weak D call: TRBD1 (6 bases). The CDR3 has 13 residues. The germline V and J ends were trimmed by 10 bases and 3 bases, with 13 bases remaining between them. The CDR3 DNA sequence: TGTGCCATCGGACAGCGTCCCAATCAGCCCCAGCATTTT. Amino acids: CAIGQRPNQPQHF.

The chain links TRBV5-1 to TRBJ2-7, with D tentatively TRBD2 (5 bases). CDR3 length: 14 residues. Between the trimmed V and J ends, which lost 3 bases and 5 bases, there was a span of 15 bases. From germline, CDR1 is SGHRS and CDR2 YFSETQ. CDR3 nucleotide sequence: TGCGCCAGCAGCTCCGGAGGCCTATCGGACGAGCAGTACTTC. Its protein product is CASSSGGLSDEQYF. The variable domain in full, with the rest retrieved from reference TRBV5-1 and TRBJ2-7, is KAGVTQTPRYLIKTRGQQVTLSCSPISGHRSVSWYQQTPGQGLQFLFEYFSETQRNKGNFPGRFSGRQFSNSRSEMNVSTLELGDSALYLCASSSGGLSDEQYFGPGTRLTVT.

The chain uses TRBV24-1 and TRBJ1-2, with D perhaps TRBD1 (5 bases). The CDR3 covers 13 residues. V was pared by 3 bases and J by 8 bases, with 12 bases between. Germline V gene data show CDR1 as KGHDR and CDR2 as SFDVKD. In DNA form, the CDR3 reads TGTGCCACCAGTGATCCGGGGGTGGAGGGCTACACCTTC. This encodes CATSDPGVEGYTF.

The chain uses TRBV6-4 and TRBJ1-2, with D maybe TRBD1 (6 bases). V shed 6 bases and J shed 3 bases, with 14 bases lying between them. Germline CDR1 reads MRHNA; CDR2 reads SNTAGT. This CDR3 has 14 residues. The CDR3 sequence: CASRKRTAHYGYTF. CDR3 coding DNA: TGTGCCAGCAGGAAACGGACAGCACACTATGGCTACACCTTC.

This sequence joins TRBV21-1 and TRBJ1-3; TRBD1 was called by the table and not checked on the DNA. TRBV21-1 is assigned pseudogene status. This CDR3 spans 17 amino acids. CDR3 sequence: CASSITDRGRFGNTIYF. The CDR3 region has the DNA TGTGCCAGCAGCATCACGGACAGGGGGCGATTTGGAAACACCATATATTTT.

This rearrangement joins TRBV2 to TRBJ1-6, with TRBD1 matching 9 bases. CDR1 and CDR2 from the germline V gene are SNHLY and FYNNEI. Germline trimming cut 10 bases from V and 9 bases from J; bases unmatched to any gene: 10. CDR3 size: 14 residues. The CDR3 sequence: CAITSGTGSSPLHF. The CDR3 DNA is TGTGCCATTACATCCGGGACAGGGTCTTCACCCCTCCACTTT.

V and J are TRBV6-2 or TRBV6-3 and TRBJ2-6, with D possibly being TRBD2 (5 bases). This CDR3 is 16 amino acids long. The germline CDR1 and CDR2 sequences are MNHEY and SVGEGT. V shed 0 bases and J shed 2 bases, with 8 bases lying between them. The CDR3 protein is CASSYSIGAGANVLTF. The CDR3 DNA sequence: TGTGCCAGCAGTTACTCGATCGGGGCTGGGGCCAACGTCCTGACTTTC.

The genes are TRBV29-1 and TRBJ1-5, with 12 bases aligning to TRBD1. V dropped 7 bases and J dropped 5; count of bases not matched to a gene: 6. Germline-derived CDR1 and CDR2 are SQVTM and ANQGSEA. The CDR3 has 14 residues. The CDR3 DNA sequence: TGCAGCGCTATGGGACAGGGGGCCGATCAGCCCCAGCATTTT. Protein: CSAMGQGADQPQHF.

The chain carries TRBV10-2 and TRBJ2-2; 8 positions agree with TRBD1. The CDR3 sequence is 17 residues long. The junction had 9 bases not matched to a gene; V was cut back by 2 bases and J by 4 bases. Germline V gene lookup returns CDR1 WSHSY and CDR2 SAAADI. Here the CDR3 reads CASSETLDRVPTGELFF. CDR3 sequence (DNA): TGCGCCAGCAGTGAGACATTGGACAGGGTTCCCACCGGGGAGCTGTTTTTT.

CDR3 amino acids: CASSVTGTDQPQHF. The CDR3 region has the DNA TGTGCCAGCAGCGTAACAGGGACGGATCAGCCCCAGCATTTT. The chain combines TRBV9 with TRBJ1-5; possibly TRBD1 for D (6 bases). Germline V lookup: CDR1 SGDLS, CDR2 YYNGEE. The germline V and J ends were trimmed by 1 base and 5 bases, with 10 bases remaining between them. CDR3 length equals 14 residues.

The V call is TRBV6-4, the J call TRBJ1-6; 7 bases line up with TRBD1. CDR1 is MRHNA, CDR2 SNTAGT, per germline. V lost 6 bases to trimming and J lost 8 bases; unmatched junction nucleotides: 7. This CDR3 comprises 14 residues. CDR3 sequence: CASSETGKDSPLHF. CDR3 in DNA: TGTGCCAGCAGCGAGACAGGGAAGGATTCACCCCTCCACTTT.

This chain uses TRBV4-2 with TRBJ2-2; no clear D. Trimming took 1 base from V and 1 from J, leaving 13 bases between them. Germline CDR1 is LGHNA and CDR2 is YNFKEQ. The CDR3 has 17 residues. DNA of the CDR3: TGTGCCAGCAGCCAAGTCGGAGAAACCTTGAACACCGGGGAGCTGTTTTTT. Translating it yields CASSQVGETLNTGELFF.